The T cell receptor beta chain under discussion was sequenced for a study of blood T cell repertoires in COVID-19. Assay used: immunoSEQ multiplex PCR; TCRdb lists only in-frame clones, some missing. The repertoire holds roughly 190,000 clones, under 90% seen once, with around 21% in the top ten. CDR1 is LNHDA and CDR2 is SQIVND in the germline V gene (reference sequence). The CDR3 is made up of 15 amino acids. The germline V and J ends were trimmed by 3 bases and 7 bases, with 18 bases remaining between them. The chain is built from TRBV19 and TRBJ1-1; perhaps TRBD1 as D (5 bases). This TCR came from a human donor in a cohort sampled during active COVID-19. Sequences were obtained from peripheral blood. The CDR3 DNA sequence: TGTGCCAGTAGTATGTCCGGGGGTCGCCCTCTTGAAGCTTTCTTT. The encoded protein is CASSMSGGRPLEAFF.